The source of this T cell receptor (beta chain) is a study of early T cells in non-severe SARS-CoV-2 infection. Trimming removed 2 bases from V and 4 bases from J; junction bases left unmatched: 2. Looked up from germline, CDR1 is SGHTA and CDR2 is FQGTGA. The CDR3 has 16 amino acids. The sample holds many counts of this clonotype. Attached unique molecular identifiers marked individual cDNA molecules. One entry per CDR3 protein, called by TCRdb with MiXCR from the 5' RACE reads. In the table there are about 70,000 distinct CDR3 sequences, 5% of which are singletons. The rearrangement links TRBV7-3 to TRBJ2-7; TRBD2 aligns across 16 bases. This receptor was obtained from an adult who was a healthcare worker with PCR-confirmed SARS-CoV-2 infection or an uninfected control (not recorded which). The sequenced sample was whole blood, obtained at baseline. This CDR3 reads CASSLGGLAGGYEQYF. CDR3 DNA sequence: TGTGCCAGCAGCTTAGGGGGACTAGCGGGAGGGTACGAGCAGTACTTC.